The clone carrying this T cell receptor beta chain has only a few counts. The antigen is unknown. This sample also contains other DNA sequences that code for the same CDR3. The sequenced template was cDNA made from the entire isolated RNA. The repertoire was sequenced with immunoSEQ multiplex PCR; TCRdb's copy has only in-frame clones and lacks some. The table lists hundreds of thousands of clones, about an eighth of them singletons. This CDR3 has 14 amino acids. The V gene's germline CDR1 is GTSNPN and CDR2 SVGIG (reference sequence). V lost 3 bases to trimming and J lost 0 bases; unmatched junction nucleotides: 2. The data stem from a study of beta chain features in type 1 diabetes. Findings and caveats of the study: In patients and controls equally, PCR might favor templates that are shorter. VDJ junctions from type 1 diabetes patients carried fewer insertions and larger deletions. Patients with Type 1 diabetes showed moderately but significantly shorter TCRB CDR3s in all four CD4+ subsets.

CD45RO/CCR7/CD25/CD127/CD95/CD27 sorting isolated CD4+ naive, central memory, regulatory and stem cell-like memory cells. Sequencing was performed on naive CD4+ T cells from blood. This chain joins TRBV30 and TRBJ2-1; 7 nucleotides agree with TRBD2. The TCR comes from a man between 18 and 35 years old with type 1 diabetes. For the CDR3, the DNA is TGTGCCTGGAGGCGGGGGAGCTCCTACAATGAGCAGTTCTTC. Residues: CAWRRGSSYNEQFF.